This T cell receptor (beta chain) was captured by sequencing in a study of T cell clonality in common variable immunodeficiency. Profiled with immunoSEQ multiplex PCR; TCRdb holds only in-frame clones, not every one. Recorded here are about 47,000 clones, none singletons. This clone was detected many times. The observed sequence ends 3 residues before the CDR3 terminus, with the missing tail filled in from the germline J gene. This CDR3 region has 15 residues. CDR1 and CDR2 from the germline V gene are SGHTA and FQGNSA. Losses at the gene ends were 5 bases for V and 8 bases for J; bases not matched to a gene: 10.

J is TRBJ2-1 and V is TRBV7-2; 9 bases agree with TRBD1. This clonotype originated in a person between 18 and 75 years old in good health. Sequencing was carried out using peripheral blood mononuclear cells. CDR3 residues: CASSPNPQGADEQFF. The sequenced part of the CDR3 DNA is TGTGCCAGCAGCCCAAACCCACAGGGGGCAGATGAG.